Each of the 22 T cell receptor beta chains below was sequenced from the same sample in a study of identical twins. TCRdb used MiXCR to reprocess the 5' RACE reads, holding one entry per CDR3 protein. The sample lists about 200,000 distinct CDR3 sequences; approximately 8.3% were seen once. Another study also made use of these data, one on yellow fever vaccine responses in identical twins.

The sample comprised memory (CD45RO+) T cells sorted from blood. The receptors originated from a woman in her late teens or twenties in good health.

This chain joins TRBV4-1 and TRBJ2-7; 13 positions agree with TRBD2. The CDR3 runs 19 residues. CDR1 MGHRA and CDR2 YSYEKL come from the germline V gene. The junction had 8 bases not matched to a gene; V was cut back by 0 bases and J by 0 bases. CDR3 in DNA: TGCGCCAGCAGCCAAGAACCGGGACTAGCGGGACCCAGCTCCTACGAGCAGTACTTC. It codes for CASSQEPGLAGPSSYEQYF.

This clonotype appeared many times. V usage is TRBV6-4 and J usage is TRBJ2-1; D call uncertain. The CDR3 consists of 14 residues. Germline V lookup: CDR1 MRHNA, CDR2 SNTAGT. V lost 0 bases to trimming and J lost 3 bases, with 6 bases between them. CDR3 sequence reads: CASSDSLDYNEQFF. The CDR3 region has the DNA TGTGCCAGCAGTGACTCTTTGGACTACAATGAGCAGTTCTTC.

The table lists this clonotype with many counts. The V gene is TRBV29-1, the J gene TRBJ1-1; D is unresolved. Trimming shortened V by 5 bases and J by 1 base, and 2 bases separated the two germline ends. The CDR3 has 10 residues. Germline V gives CDR1 SQVTM, CDR2 ANQGSEA. The CDR3 region is CSVKNTEAFF. The CDR3, as DNA: TGCAGCGTTAAGAACACTGAAGCTTTCTTT.

This clonotype was observed at least ten times. The chain links TRBV5-4 to TRBJ1-6, with no clear D. The CDR3 contains 16 residues. V lost 0 bases and J 0 bases, leaving 7 bases between the germline ends. Germline V lookup: CDR1 SGHNT, CDR2 YYREEE (reference sequence). The CDR3 DNA follows: TGTGCCAGCAGCTTGGGCGGGAGCTCCTATAATTCACCCCTCCACTTT. Translation: CASSLGGSSYNSPLHF.

This clonotype was picked up many times. V gene TRBV30 combines with J gene TRBJ2-2; D is tentatively TRBD1 or TRBD2 (5 bases each). Trimming removed 3 bases from V and 7 bases from J, with 12 bases in between. This CDR3 is built from 13 residues. CDR1 and CDR2 (germline): GTSNPN, SVGIG (reference sequence). The CDR3 DNA follows: TGTGCCTGGAGAGTGGGGGTTGGCGGGGAGCTGTTTTTT. Its protein product is CAWRVGVGGELFF.

This clonotype appeared many times. The genes are TRBV29-1 and TRBJ2-2; D uncertain. Trimming took off 4 bases at V and 0 bases at J, with 6 bases between the two ends. The CDR3 is 13 residues long. Germline V lookup: CDR1 SQVTM, CDR2 ANQGSEA. The CDR3 reads CSVGSANTGELFF. CDR3 DNA: TGCAGCGTTGGTTCTGCGAACACCGGGGAGCTGTTTTTT.

The sample holds a few counts of this clonotype. The CDR3 protein is CASSPPGTGGSYGYTF. For the CDR3, the DNA is TGTGCCAGCAGCCCCCCCGGGACAGGGGGAAGCTATGGCTACACCTTC. The chain joins TRBV7-2 to TRBJ1-2, with 11 bases lining up with TRBD1. Trimming took 5 bases from V and 4 from J; bases not matched to a gene: 9. The CDR3 has 16 residues. Germline CDR1 SGHTA, CDR2 FQGNSA.

This clonotype was seen at least ten times. The chain couples TRBV5-1 to TRBJ2-7; D uncertain. The CDR3 totals 12 residues. CDR1 is SGHRS and CDR2 is YFSETQ in the germline V gene. Trimming took off 3 bases at V and 4 bases at J, with 8 bases between the two ends. CDR3 bases: TGCGCCAGCAGCTCCCGAAGGTACGAGCAGTACTTC. Its protein product is CASSSRRYEQYF.

Ten or more counts support this clonotype. The V gene is TRBV7-2, the J gene TRBJ1-4; tentative D call: TRBD1 (6 bases). The V and J ends lost 5 bases and 4 bases respectively, with 8 bases between them. Germline V lookup: CDR1 SGHTA, CDR2 FQGNSA. This CDR3 contains 13 residues. The CDR3, as DNA: TGTGCCAGCAGCCCAGGGGATAATGAAAAACTGTTTTTT. This gives the protein CASSPGDNEKLFF.

The CDR3 DNA reads as TGTGCCAGCAGCCCCGGGACAGGGGGCCTCCACTATAATTCACCCCTCCACTTT. Amino acid sequence: CASSPGTGGLHYNSPLHF. The rearrangement links TRBV12-3 or TRBV12-4 to TRBJ1-6; TRBD1 agrees at 12 bases. This CDR3 is built from 18 residues. Trimming removed 6 bases from V and 3 bases from J; junction bases left unmatched: 9.

The sample holds many counts of this clonotype. The chain couples TRBV5-1 to TRBJ1-5, with a tentative D call TRBD1 (6 bases). This CDR3 contains 17 residues. The germline V gene encodes CDR1 SGHRS and CDR2 YFSETQ. The V gene lost 7 bases and the J gene lost 4 bases, with 24 bases spanning the gap. DNA of the CDR3: TGCGCCAGCCGCGGGGGGGCTTCCCCGCCTTTTAATCAGCCCCAGCATTTT. It yields the protein CASRGGASPPFNQPQHF. Drawing the rest from reference TRBV5-1 and TRBJ1-5, the complete variable domain is KAGVTQTPRYLIKTRGQQVTLSCSPISGHRSVSWYQQTPGQGLQFLFEYFSETQRNKGNFPGRFSGRQFSNSRSEMNVSTLELGDSALYLCASRGGASPPFNQPQHFGDGTRLSIL.

This clonotype occurred many times. This chain uses TRBV20-1 with TRBJ1-5; D might be TRBD1 (5 bases). Per germline, CDR1 DFQATT and CDR2 SNEGSKA (reference sequence). Trimming left V 3 bases short and J 0 bases short, with 12 bases between. The CDR3 length is 15 residues. CDR3 residues: CSASGGGYSNQPQHF. In DNA form, the CDR3 reads TGCAGTGCTAGTGGGGGGGGATATAGCAATCAGCCCCAGCATTTT.

This clonotype was counted between two and nine times. This chain connects TRBV4-2 to TRBJ2-3; TRBD2 matches at 10 bases. J was trimmed by 4 bases and V by 0 bases; bases with no gene match: 4. Germline values: CDR1 LGHNA, CDR2 YNFKEQ. The CDR3 runs 16 residues. The CDR3 DNA reads as TGTGCCAGCAGCCAAGACGCTAGCGGGGGCGCAGATACGCAGTATTTT. Translation gives CASSQDASGGADTQYF.

Ten or more counts support this clonotype. This chain uses TRBV5-1 with TRBJ1-2, with D perhaps TRBD1 (5 bases). Germline V gives CDR1 SGHRS, CDR2 YFSETQ. V gave up 4 bases and J gave up 3 bases, with 10 bases separating them. This CDR3 is 13 amino acids long. CDR3 nucleotides: TGCGCCAGCAGCGCTCAGGGTGACTATGGCTACACCTTC. It translates to CASSAQGDYGYTF.

The sample holds a few counts of this clonotype. The V and J genes are TRBV6-5 and TRBJ2-3, with 13 nucleotides matching TRBD2. The ends lost 6 bases at V and 8 bases at J; junction bases unmatched: 11. Germline loops: CDR1 MNHEY, CDR2 SVGAGI. The CDR3 covers 16 residues. In DNA form, the CDR3 reads TGTGCCAGCAGCTCTACTAGCGGGGGGGCCGTCGGTACGCAGTATTTT. Residues: CASSSTSGGAVGTQYF.

Of note for this clonotype: A much more abundant neighbour one base away suggests this may be a read error. The V gene is TRBV6-5, the J gene TRBJ2-2; D remains unclear. This CDR3 region has 15 residues. Germline CDR1 and CDR2: MNHEY and SVGAGI. The CDR3 nucleotides read TGTACCAGCAGTTTAAAGGCGAGGTTGTGGGGGGAGCTGTTTTTT. Translated: CTSSLKARLWGELFF.

The sample holds a few counts of this clonotype. This chain joins TRBV6-4 and TRBJ1-1; D remains unclear. CDR1 and CDR2 (germline): MRHNA, SNTAGT. This CDR3 has 13 amino acids. V was pared by 3 bases and J by 1 base, with 6 bases between. The DNA of the CDR3 is TGTGCCAGCAGTGAGCGAGAGAACACTGAAGCTTTCTTT. Translating gives CASSERENTEAFF.

With respect to this clonotype: Relative to the germline gene, one junction end is altered; a read error may explain this. The genes are TRBV5-1 and TRBJ1-1; D gene ambiguous. Germline CDR1 and CDR2: SGHRS and YFSETQ. The CDR3 sequence is 14 residues long. This CDR3 is CSSSLAGKSPEAFF. The CDR3 region has the DNA TGCTCCAGCAGCTTGGCCGGAAAAAGCCCTGAAGCTTTCTTT.

This clonotype was counted at least ten times. This chain links TRBV20-1 with TRBJ2-7; D might be TRBD1 (6 bases). V lost 6 bases, J lost 4 bases, and 10 bases lay in between. The germline V gene encodes CDR1 DFQATT and CDR2 SNEGSKA (reference sequence). The CDR3 extends over 11 amino acids. The CDR3 region has the DNA TGCAGTGCCAACACAGGGTACGAGCAGTACTTC. This sequence encodes CSANTGYEQYF.

This clonotype occurred a few times. The chain has TRBV7-2 and TRBJ1-6; D not certain. CDR1 and CDR2 (germline): SGHTA, FQGNSA. Trimming took off 1 base at V and 6 bases at J, with 10 bases between the two ends. This CDR3 region has 15 residues. The DNA for the CDR3 is TGTGCCAGCAGCTTAGACCCTCCGGGTAATTCACCCCTCCACTTT. Residues: CASSLDPPGNSPLHF.

This clonotype was seen more than once but under ten times. V gene TRBV9 combines with J gene TRBJ2-1; possible D gene TRBD1, 5 bases. In germline, CDR1 is SGDLS, CDR2 YYNGEE. The CDR3 covers 14 residues. Deletions cut 0 bases from V and 4 bases from J, with 8 bases between. CDR3 sequence: CASSVDGQYNEQFF. CDR3 nucleotide sequence: TGTGCCAGCAGCGTAGACGGACAATACAATGAGCAGTTCTTC.

In this sample, this clonotype turned up many times. This chain links TRBV18 with TRBJ2-1; D remains unclear. CDR1 is KGHSH, CDR2 LQKENI, per germline. The V gene lost 3 bases and the J gene lost 9 bases, with 18 bases spanning the gap. The CDR3 runs 15 residues. The CDR3 DNA follows: TGTGCCAGCTCACCGAGGTTAGCTGGGCTCGGTGAGCAGTTCTTC. This codes for CASSPRLAGLGEQFF.